This TCR beta chain was profiled in a study of blood T cell repertoires in COVID-19. Study-wide background: From the United States, Italy and Spain came samples of acute and convalescent COVID-19. PBMCs, B-cell-depleted T cells, or T cells provided the cDNA or gDNA that made up the material.

Study processing details: Using reference gene primer amplification, nucleated cell counts were estimated. Using immunoSEQ multiplex PCR, the repertoire was profiled, and TCRdb retains in-frame clones only, with some absent. The V and J calls and the clone size are those of that table, but D and trimming were determined from the DNA. The data hold about 88,000 clones, with more than 90% observed a single time. Trimming took 3 bases from V and 2 from J; bases not matched to a gene: 3. This CDR3 has 15 amino acids. Germline-derived CDR1 and CDR2 are SGHRS and YFSETQ. Only one count was recorded for this clone.

The sequence derives from a man between 60 and 75 years old with acute or convalescent COVID-19. The sample comprised peripheral blood. The rearrangement joins TRBV5-1 to TRBJ2-3, with TRBD2 matching 10 bases. The CDR3 DNA is TGCGCCAGCAGCTGGACTAGCGGAAACACAGATACGCAGTATTTT. Amino acids: CASSWTSGNTDTQYF.